This entry features one TCR beta chain sequence. V lost 4 bases to trimming and J lost 4 bases, with 26 bases between them. CDR1 and CDR2 from the germline V gene are SGHDT and YYEEEE. CDR3 size: 18 residues. Clones were sequenced by immunoSEQ multiplex PCR, and TCRdb holds only the in-frame ones, with some missing. The sample yields around 440,000 clones, 88% seen once. This record belongs to a study of blood T cell repertoires in COVID-19. This TCR was recovered from a woman aged 45-65 years with COVID-19, enrolled during active disease. The chain combines TRBV5-6 with TRBJ1-1; D is uncertain. The sequenced sample was peripheral blood. CDR3 protein: CASSPTGKGPGKGTEAFF. CDR3 DNA: TGTGCCAGCAGCCCGACGGGGAAAGGGCCAGGCAAGGGCACTGAAGCTTTCTTT.